This is a list of T cell receptor beta chains from one sample in a study of cytomegalovirus exposure and HLA in healthy donors. Generated by immunoSEQ multiplex PCR, the TCRdb table keeps only in-frame clones and is missing some. The sample gives some 240,000 clones, almost 80% of which show up once; around 3.9% is in the top ten. The source material was PBMCs. The receptor set was obtained from a male donor in good health and CMV-seronegative. The CDR3 runs from the conserved cysteine through the conserved F or W. The D gene is left open where the match is weak. For some rows the clone size is stated as once, few or many, or as a class when expanded; others skip it.

CDR3 DNA	CDR3 protein	J gene	D gene	V gene	clone size
TGTGCCAGCTCGACTCTCCCTAGCGGGGGTCAAGAGACCCAGTACTTC	CASSTLPSGGQETQYF	TRBJ2-5	TRBD2	TRBV18	.
TGTGCCAGCAGTTTCAGGGGTAAGAACACTGAAGCTTTCTTT	CASSFRGKNTEAFF	TRBJ1-1	.	TRBV7-9	few
TGTGCCGTTTCACTGAACACCGGGGAGCTGTTTTTT	CAVSLNTGELFF	TRBJ2-2	.	TRBV28	.
TGTGCCAGCAGCTTAGACGGAGCCGAATACGAGCAGTACTTC	CASSLDGAEYEQYF	TRBJ2-7	.	TRBV7-8	.
TGCGCCAGCAGCCAAGCGGGTCTTGCCCCGTACGAGCAGTACTTC	CASSQAGLAPYEQYF	TRBJ2-7	.	TRBV4-1	.
TGTGCCAGCAGGGACAGGGGGCTGAGTAATTCACCCCTCCACTTT	CASRDRGLSNSPLHF	TRBJ1-6	TRBD1	TRBV2	.
TGTGCCAGCAGCTTATCCGGGACAGGCACAGATACGCAGTATTTT	CASSLSGTGTDTQYF	TRBJ2-3	TRBD1	TRBV5-6	.
TGCGCCAGCAGCTTGGGACAGGCACGAAACACCATATATTTT	CASSLGQARNTIYF	TRBJ1-3	.	TRBV5-1	few
TGTGCCAGTAGTATAGGGTCAGGGGGCACGAATACGCAGTATTTT	CASSIGSGGTNTQYF	TRBJ2-3	TRBD1	TRBV19	.
TGTGCCAGCAGCCCCCCAGCGGGGGATGCGGATACGCAGTATTTT	CASSPPAGDADTQYF	TRBJ2-3	TRBD2	TRBV5-6	.
TGTGCCAGTACGGAGGGCAGAGCTCTCTACAATGAGCAGTTCTTC	CASTEGRALYNEQFF	TRBJ2-1	.	TRBV19	once
TGCGCCAGCAGCTTGACTCCGGGGAATCAGCCCCAGCATTTT	CASSLTPGNQPQHF	TRBJ1-5	.	TRBV5-1	.
TGCGCCAGCAGCTATCGAGGGGGATTCGATGAAAAACTGTTTTTT	CASSYRGGFDEKLFF	TRBJ1-4	.	TRBV5-1	few
TGTGCCAGCAATCGACGGGGGACCAACAATGAGCAGTTCTTC	CASNRRGTNNEQFF	TRBJ2-1	.	TRBV2	.
TGTGCCAGTAGTGGGCCAGGGCTGGATACGCAGTATTTT	CASSGPGLDTQYF	TRBJ2-3	.	TRBV19	.
TGTGCCAGCAGCTTAGCGCTAATCGGTAGCGGGAGGGCGGGGGAGCAGTACTTC	CASSLALIGSGRAGEQYF	TRBJ2-7	TRBD2	TRBV7-2	.
TGTGCCAGCAGATCTAGCGGGAGGGCCCTAGATACGCAGTATTTT	CASRSSGRALDTQYF	TRBJ2-3	TRBD2	TRBV6-6	once
TGTGCCACCCTCCGGCCGGACAGGGGGAACACTGAAGCTTTCTTT	CATLRPDRGNTEAFF	TRBJ1-1	TRBD1	TRBV19	.
TGTGCCTCCCAACGGGAGGGAGGGCCCTACGAGCAGTACTTC	CASQREGGPYEQYF	TRBJ2-7	TRBD2	TRBV5-4	.
TGCGCCAGCAGCTTTACTATAGCGGGAGGAACTAGCACAGATACGCAGTATTTT	CASSFTIAGGTSTDTQYF	TRBJ2-3	TRBD2	TRBV5-1	.
TGCGCCAGCAGCTTGGTAGGCGGGAGTATGGGAGAGACCCAGTACTTC	CASSLVGGSMGETQYF	TRBJ2-5	TRBD2	TRBV5-1	.
TGTGCCAGTAGTATCTCTATTGAGGGGGCGAAGACCCAGTACTTC	CASSISIEGAKTQYF	TRBJ2-5	TRBD1	TRBV19	.
TGTGCCAGCAGCAACCGACAAGAGCAGTACTTC	CASSNRQEQYF	TRBJ2-5	.	TRBV4-2	once
TGTGCCAGCAGTGAAATGGGAGGGACTAGTCACCGGGAGCAGTTCTTC	CASSEMGGTSHREQFF	TRBJ2-1	TRBD2	TRBV6-1	.
TGTGCCAGCAGCACACAGGGGGCGCGAAGCACAGATACGCAGTATTTT	CASSTQGARSTDTQYF	TRBJ2-3	TRBD1	TRBV7-3	.
TGTGCCAGCAGCGTAGAGGACTATAGCTCCTACAATGAGCAGTTCTTC	CASSVEDYSSYNEQFF	TRBJ2-1	.	TRBV9	.
TGTGCCAGCAGCTTAGCGTCTAGCGGCCGCACCTACGAGCAGTACTTC	CASSLASSGRTYEQYF	TRBJ2-7	TRBD2	TRBV7-2	few
TGTGCCAGCAGGGGTCCCGGGACTAAGGGGCCCGGCTACACCTTC	CASRGPGTKGPGYTF	TRBJ1-2	.	TRBV6-1	.
TGCGCCAGCAGTGACCGATCTCGGAATGAGCAGTTCTTC	CASSDRSRNEQFF	TRBJ2-1	.	TRBV10-1	.
TGCGCCAGCAGCCAAGAGACTAGCGGGAGAACCAGAGGGCATGAGCAGTTCTTC	CASSQETSGRTRGHEQFF	TRBJ2-1	TRBD2	TRBV4-1	.
TGTGCCAGCAGTGAATTGGAACAGACCTACGAGCAGTACTTC	CASSELEQTYEQYF	TRBJ2-7	.	TRBV25-1	.
TGTGCCAGCAGCTCGGGACTAGCGGGGTCCTACAATGAGCAGTTCTTC	CASSSGLAGSYNEQFF	TRBJ2-1	TRBD2	TRBV7-8	.
TGTGCTAGCAGCTTAAGCAGCGGACTTGAAGCTTTCTTT	CASSLSSGLEAFF	TRBJ1-1	.	TRBV7-7	.
TGTGCCAGTCTCCCCCCCGCGGGAGGAACCTACAATGAGCAGTTCTTC	CASLPPAGGTYNEQFF	TRBJ2-1	.	TRBV21-1	.
TGTGCCAGCAGCAGAACAACAGGGGCCTCGAAACAAGAGACCCAGTACTTC	CASSRTTGASKQETQYF	TRBJ2-5	TRBD1	TRBV5-4	.
TGTTCCAGCAGCCTAGACAGGGGGTCGAACACTGAAGCTTTCTTT	CSSSLDRGSNTEAFF	TRBJ1-1	TRBD1	TRBV7-9	.
TGTGCCAGCAGCCTTCGTCCTAGCGGAGAGGGCCGGGGGCAGTACTTC	CASSLRPSGEGRGQYF	TRBJ2-7	TRBD2	TRBV7-2	.
TGTGCCAGCAGCGTCACAGGGTTGCACACCGGGGAGCTGTTTTTT	CASSVTGLHTGELFF	TRBJ2-2	.	TRBV9	.
TGTGCCAGCAGTTTATTATGGATGGGACTAGCGGGAAGAAGGCAGTTCTTC	CASSLLWMGLAGRRQFF	TRBJ2-1	TRBD2	TRBV28	.
TGTGCCAGCAGGTCATATAGTCAAGAGACCCAGTACTTC	CASRSYSQETQYF	TRBJ2-5	.	TRBV5-8	.
TGTGCCAGCAGCGTGGCCCCGGGACTAGCGGGAGAACGACCGGAGACCCAGTACTTC	CASSVAPGLAGERPETQYF	TRBJ2-5	TRBD2	TRBV9	.
TGTGCCAGCAGCTCAGACAGATTGGGAGAGCAGTACTTC	CASSSDRLGEQYF	TRBJ2-7	.	TRBV9	.
TGTGCCAGCACCAGGGAATTTTATAGCAATCAGCCCCAGCATTTT	CASTREFYSNQPQHF	TRBJ1-5	.	TRBV2	.
TGTGCCAGCAGCTGGACTAGCGGGAGGGATTCCTACAATGAGCAGTTCTTC	CASSWTSGRDSYNEQFF	TRBJ2-1	TRBD2	TRBV7-9	.
TGTGCCAGCAGCGTAGAACTGGGACAGGGAAACTATGGCTACACCTTC	CASSVELGQGNYGYTF	TRBJ1-2	TRBD1	TRBV9	.
TGTGCCAGCAGCTACCGGGACAGGAACAGGGAGCTGTTTTTT	CASSYRDRNRELFF	TRBJ2-2	TRBD1	TRBV14	.
TGTGCCACCAGCAGAGATCCGCGACGTACAGGGGGCCCTGGAAACACCATATATTTT	CATSRDPRRTGGPGNTIYF	TRBJ1-3	TRBD1	TRBV15	.
TGTGCCAGCAGTTTGGCGGGGAGGGAGACCCAGTACTTC	CASSLAGRETQYF	TRBJ2-5	.	TRBV28	.
TGTGCCAGCAGTACGGGGGGCAGAAGCTACGAGCAGTACTTC	CASSTGGRSYEQYF	TRBJ2-7	.	TRBV5-4	.
TGTTCCAGCAGTTTAACAAGGCCGGGACTAGCGGGAGGGGCCATTCAGTACTTC	CSSSLTRPGLAGGAIQYF	TRBJ2-4	TRBD2	TRBV7-9	once
TGTGCCAGCAGCTCCGGACAGGTGATCCAAGAGACCCAGTACTTC	CASSSGQVIQETQYF	TRBJ2-5	TRBD1	TRBV11-2	.
TGTTCCAGCAGCCTAAAGACGGGAACCTATGGCTACACCTTC	CSSSLKTGTYGYTF	TRBJ1-2	.	TRBV7-9	.
TGTGCCAGCAGAAGGACAGGGAGGAGTTACGAGCAGTACTTC	CASRRTGRSYEQYF	TRBJ2-7	TRBD1	TRBV2	once
TGTGCCAGCAGCTTACGGGGATATACGCAGTATTTT	CASSLRGYTQYF	TRBJ2-3	.	TRBV7-9	.